The subject of this entry is one TCR beta chain. Its antigen is still unknown. V lost 5 bases to trimming and J lost 8 bases; unmatched junction nucleotides: 9. This CDR3 has 14 amino acids. Looked up from germline, CDR1 is MNHEY and CDR2 is SVGAGI. Some clones are missing from TCRdb's copy, which holds only in-frame ones; the method was immunoSEQ multiplex PCR. In the table there are about 51,000 clones, around 90% of which are singletons. The data are from a study of graft-versus-host responses after intestinal transplantation. Findings and caveats of the study: The authors found GvH clones in recipient marrow, some appearing first in ileum or blood.

V gene TRBV6-5 combines with J gene TRBJ1-2; 9 bases are a match to TRBD1. The source was unstimulated CD4+ T cells sorted from spleen or lymph node cells, collected before transplant. The sequence was collected from a human donor who was the organ donor for an intestinal transplant. The chain's CDR3 is CASSPRQGGEGYTF. CDR3 DNA: TGTGCCAGCAGTCCCCGACAGGGGGGAGAAGGCTACACCTTC.